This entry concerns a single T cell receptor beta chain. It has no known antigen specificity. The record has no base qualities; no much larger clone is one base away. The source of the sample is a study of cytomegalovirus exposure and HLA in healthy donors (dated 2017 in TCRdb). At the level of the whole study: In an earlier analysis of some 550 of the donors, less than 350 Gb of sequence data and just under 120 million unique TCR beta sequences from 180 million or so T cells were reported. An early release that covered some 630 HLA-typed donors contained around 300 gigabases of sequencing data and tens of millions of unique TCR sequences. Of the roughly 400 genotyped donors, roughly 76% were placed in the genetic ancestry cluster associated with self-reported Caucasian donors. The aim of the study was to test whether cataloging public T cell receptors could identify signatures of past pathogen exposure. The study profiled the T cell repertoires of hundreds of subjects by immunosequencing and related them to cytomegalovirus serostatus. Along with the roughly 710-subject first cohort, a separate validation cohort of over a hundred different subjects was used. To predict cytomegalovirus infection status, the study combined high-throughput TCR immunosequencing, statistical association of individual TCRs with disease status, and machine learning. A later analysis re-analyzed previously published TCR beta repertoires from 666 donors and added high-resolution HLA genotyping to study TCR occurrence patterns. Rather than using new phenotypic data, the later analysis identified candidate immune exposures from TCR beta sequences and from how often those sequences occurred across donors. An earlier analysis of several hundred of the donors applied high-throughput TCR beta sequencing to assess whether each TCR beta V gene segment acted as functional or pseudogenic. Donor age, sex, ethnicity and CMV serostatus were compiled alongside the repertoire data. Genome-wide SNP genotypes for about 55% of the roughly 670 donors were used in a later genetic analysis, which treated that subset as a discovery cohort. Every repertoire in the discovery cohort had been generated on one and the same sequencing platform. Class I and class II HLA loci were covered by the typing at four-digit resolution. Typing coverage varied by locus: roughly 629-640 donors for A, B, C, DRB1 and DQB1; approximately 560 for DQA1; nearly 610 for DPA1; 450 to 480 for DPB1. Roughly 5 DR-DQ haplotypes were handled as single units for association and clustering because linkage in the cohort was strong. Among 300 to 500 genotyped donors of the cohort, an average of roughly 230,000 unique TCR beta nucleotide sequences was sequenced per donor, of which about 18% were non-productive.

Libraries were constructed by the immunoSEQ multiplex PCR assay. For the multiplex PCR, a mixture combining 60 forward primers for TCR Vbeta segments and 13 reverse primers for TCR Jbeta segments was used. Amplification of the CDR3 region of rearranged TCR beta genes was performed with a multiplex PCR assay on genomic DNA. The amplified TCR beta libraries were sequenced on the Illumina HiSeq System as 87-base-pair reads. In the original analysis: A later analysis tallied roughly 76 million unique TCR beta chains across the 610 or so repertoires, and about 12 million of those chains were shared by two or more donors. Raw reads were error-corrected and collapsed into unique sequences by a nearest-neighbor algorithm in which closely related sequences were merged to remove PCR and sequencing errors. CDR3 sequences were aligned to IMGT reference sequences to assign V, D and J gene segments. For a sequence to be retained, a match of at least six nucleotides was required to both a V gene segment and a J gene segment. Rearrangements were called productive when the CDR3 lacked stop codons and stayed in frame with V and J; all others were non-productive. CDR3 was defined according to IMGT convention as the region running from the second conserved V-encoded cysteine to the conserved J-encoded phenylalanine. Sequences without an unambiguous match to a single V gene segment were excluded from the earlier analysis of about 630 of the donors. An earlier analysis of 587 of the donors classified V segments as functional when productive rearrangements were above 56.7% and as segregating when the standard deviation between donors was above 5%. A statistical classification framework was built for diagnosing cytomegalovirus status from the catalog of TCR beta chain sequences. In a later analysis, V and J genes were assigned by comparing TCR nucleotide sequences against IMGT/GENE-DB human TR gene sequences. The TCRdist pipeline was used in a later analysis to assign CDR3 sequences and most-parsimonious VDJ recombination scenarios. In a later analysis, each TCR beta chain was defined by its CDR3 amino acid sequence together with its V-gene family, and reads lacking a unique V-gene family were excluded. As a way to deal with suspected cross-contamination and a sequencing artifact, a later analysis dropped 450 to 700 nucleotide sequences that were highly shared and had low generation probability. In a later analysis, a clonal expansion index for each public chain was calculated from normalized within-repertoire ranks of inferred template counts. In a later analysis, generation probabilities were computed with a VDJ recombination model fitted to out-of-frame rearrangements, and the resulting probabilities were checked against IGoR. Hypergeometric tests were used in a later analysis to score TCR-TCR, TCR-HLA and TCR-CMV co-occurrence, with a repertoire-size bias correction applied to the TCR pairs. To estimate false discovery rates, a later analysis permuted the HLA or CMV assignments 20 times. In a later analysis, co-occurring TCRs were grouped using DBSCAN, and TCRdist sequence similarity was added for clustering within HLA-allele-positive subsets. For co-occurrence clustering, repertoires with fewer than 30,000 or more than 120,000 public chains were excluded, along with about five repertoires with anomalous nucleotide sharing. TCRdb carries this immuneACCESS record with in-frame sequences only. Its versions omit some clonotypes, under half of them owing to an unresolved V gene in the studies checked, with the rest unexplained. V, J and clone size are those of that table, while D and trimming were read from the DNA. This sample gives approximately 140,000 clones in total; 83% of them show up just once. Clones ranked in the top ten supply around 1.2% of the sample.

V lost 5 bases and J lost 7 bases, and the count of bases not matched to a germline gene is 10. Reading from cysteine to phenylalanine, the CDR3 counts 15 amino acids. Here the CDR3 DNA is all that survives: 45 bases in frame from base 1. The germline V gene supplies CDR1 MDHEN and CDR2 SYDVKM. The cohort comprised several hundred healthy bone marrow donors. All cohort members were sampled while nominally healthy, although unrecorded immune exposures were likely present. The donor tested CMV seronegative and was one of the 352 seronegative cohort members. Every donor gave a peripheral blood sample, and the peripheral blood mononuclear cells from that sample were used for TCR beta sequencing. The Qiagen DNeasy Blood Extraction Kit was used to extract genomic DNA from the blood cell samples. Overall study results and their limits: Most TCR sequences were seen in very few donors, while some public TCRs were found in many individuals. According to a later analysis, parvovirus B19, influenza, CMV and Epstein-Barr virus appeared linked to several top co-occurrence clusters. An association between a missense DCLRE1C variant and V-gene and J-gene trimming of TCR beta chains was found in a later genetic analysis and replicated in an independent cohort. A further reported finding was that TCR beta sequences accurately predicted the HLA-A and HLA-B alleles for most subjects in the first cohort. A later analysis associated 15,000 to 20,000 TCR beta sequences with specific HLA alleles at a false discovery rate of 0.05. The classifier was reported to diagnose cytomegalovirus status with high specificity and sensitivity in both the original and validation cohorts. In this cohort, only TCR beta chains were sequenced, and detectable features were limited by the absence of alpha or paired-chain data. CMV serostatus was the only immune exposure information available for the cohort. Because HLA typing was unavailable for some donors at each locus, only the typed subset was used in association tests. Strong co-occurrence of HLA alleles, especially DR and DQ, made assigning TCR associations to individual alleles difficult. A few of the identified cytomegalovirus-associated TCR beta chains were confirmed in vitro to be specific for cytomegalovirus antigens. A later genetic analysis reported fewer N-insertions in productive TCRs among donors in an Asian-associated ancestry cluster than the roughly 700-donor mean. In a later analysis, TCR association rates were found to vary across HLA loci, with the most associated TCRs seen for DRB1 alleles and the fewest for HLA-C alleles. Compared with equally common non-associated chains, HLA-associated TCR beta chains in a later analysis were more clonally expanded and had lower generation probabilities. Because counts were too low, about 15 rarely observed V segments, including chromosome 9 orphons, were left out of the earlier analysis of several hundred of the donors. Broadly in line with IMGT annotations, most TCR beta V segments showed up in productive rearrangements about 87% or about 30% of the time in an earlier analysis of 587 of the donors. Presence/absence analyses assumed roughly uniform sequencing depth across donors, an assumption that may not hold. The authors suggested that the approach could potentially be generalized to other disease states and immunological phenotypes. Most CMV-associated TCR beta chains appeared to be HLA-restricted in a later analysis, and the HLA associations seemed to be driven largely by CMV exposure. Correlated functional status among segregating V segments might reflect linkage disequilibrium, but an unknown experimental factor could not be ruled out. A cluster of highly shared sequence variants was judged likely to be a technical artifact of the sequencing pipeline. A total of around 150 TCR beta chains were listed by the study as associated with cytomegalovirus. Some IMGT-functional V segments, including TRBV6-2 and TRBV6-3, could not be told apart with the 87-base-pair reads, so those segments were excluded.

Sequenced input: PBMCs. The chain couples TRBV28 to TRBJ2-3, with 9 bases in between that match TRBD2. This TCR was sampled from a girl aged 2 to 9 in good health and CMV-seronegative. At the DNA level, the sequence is TGTGCCAGCAGTCCCCTAGGGCGGGGGGGCAATACGCAGTATTTT. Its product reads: CASSPLGRGGNTQYF. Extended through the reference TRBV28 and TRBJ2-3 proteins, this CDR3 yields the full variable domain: DVKVTQSSRYLVKRTGEKVFLECVQDMDHENMFWYRQDPGLGLRLIYFSYDVKMKEKGDIPEGYSVSREKKERFSLILESASTNQTSMYLCASSPLGRGGNTQYFGPGTRLTVL.